The clone carrying this T cell receptor beta chain is a singleton in its sample. The data originate from a study of T cell changes during pregnancy in multiple sclerosis. This CDR3 is built from 13 residues. Germline V CDR1 and CDR2: KGHSH, LQKENI. Trimming shortened V by 0 bases and J by 6 bases, and 8 bases separated the two germline ends. Data came from immunoSEQ multiplex PCR; TCRdb stores just in-frame clones and leaves some out. The table lists about 35,000 clones, roughly 90% of them singletons. The sequence was obtained from a female donor with multiple sclerosis, enrolled in a pregnancy study. The chain has TRBV18 and TRBJ1-1; D may be TRBD1 (5 bases). Material: CD4+ T cells from peripheral blood mononuclear cells, obtained in the second trimester of pregnancy. CDR3 in amino acids: CASSPPGVAEAFF. DNA for the CDR3: TGTGCCAGCTCACCACCAGGGGTCGCTGAAGCTTTCTTT.